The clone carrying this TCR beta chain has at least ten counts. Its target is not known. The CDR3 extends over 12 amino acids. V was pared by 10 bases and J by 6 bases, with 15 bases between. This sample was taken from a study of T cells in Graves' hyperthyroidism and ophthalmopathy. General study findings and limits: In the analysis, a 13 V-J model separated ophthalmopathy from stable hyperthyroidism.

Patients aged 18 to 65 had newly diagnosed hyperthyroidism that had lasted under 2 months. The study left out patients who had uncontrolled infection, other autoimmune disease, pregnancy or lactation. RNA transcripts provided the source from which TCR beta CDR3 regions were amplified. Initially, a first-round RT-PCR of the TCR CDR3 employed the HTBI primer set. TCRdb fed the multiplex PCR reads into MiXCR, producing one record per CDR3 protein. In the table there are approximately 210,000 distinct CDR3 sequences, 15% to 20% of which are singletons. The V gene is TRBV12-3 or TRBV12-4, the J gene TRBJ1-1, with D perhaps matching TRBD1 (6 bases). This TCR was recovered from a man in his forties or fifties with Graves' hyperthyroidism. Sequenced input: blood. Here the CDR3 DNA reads TGTGCCACCTCGGGGGCCTCCCCTGAAGCTTTCTTT. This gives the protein CATSGASPEAFF.